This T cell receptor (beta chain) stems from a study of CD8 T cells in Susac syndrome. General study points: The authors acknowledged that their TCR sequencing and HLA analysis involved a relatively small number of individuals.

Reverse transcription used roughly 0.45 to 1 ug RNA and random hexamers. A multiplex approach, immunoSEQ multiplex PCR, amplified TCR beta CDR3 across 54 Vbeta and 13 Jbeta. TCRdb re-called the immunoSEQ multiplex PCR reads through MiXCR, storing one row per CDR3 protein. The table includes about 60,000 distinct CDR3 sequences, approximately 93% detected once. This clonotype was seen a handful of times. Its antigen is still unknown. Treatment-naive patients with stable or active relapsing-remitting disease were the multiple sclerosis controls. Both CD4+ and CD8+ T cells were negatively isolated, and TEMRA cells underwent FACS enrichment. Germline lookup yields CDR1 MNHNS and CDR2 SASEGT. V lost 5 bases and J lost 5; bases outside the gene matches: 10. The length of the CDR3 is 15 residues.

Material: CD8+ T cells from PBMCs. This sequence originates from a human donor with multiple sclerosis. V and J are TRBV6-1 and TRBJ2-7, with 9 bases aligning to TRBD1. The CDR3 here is CASSPTGTGIDEQYF. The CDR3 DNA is TGTGCCAGCAGTCCTACCGGGACAGGGATAGACGAGCAGTACTTC.